Reported below is one TCR beta chain. Under the authors' procedure: Quantification of nucleated cells was approximated via reference gene primer amplification. The table came from immunoSEQ multiplex PCR; TCRdb's copy has only in-frame clones and leaves some out. Clone size and the V and J calls come from that table; the DNA yielded D and trimming. The sample comprises about 120,000 clones, approximately 80% of which are singletons, and roughly 4% rests with the top ten. Germline assignment: CDR1 MNHNY and CDR2 SVGAGI (reference sequence). J lost 7 bases, V lost 8 bases, and 8 bases had no gene match. The CDR3 extends over 13 amino acids. The sample originates from a study of blood T cell repertoires in COVID-19. Study background: COVID-19 samples, acute and convalescent, were from the United States, Italy and Spain. PBMCs, B-cell-depleted T cells, or T cells provided the cDNA or gDNA that made up the material.

The rearrangement uses TRBV6-6 and TRBJ1-5, with 7 bases identical to TRBD1. The sequencing input was peripheral blood. This receptor was obtained from a woman between 50 and 59 years old with acute or convalescent COVID-19. The CDR3 here is CASAADRPQPQHF. In nucleotides, the CDR3 is TGTGCCAGCGCAGCGGACAGGCCCCAGCCCCAGCATTTT.